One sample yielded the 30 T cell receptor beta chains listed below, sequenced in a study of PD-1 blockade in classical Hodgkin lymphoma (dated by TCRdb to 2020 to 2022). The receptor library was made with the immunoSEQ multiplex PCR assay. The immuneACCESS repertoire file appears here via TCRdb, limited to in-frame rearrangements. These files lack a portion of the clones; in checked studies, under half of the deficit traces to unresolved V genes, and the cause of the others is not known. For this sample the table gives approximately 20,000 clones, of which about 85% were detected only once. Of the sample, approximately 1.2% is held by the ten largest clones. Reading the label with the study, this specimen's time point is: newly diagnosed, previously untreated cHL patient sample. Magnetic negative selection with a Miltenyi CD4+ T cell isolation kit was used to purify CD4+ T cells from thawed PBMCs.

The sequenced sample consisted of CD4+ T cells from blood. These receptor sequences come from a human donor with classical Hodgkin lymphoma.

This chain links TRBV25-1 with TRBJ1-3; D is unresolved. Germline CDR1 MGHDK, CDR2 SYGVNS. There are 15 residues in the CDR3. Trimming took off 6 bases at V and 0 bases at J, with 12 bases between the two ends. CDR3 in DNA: TGTGCCAGCAGCGACATAAAGTACTCTGGAAACACCATATATTTT. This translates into CASSDIKYSGNTIYF.

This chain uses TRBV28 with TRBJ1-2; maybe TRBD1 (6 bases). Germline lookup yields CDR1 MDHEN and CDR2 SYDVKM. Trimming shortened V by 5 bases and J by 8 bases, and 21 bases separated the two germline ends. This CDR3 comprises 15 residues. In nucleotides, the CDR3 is TGTGCCAGCAGTCTCACAGGGCGGAGGACACACGGCTACACCTTC. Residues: CASSLTGRRTHGYTF.

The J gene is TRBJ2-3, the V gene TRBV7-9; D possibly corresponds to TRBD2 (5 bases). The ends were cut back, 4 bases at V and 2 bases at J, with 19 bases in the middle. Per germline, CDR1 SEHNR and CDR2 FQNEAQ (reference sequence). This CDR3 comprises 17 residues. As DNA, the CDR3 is TGTGCCAGCAGCTCAGAGGGCGCCTTACTTTTCACAGATACGCAGTATTTT. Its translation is CASSSEGALLFTDTQYF.

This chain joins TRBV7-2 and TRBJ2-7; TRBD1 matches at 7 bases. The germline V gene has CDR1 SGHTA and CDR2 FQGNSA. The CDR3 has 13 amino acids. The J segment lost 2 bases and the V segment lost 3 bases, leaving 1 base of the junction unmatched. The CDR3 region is CASSFGTAYEQYF. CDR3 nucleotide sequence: TGTGCCAGCAGCTTCGGGACAGCCTACGAGCAGTACTTC.

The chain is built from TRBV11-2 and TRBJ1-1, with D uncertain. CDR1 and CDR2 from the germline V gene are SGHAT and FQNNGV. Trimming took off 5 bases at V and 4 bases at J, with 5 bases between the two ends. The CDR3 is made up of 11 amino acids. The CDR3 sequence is CASSLRTEAFF. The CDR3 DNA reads TGTGCCAGCAGCCTTCGCACTGAAGCTTTCTTT.

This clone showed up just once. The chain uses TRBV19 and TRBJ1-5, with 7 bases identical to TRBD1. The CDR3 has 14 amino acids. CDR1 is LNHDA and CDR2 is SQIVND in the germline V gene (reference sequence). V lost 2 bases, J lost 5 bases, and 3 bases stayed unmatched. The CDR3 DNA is TGTGCCAGTAGTATAAAACAGGGGTATCAGCCCCAGCATTTT. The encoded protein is CASSIKQGYQPQHF. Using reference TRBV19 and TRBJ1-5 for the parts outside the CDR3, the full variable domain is DGGITQSPKYLFRKEGQNVTLSCEQNLNHDAMYWYRQDPGQGLRLIYYSQIVNDFQKGDIAEGYSVSREKKESFPLTVTSAQKNPTAFYLCASSIKQGYQPQHFGDGTRLSIL.

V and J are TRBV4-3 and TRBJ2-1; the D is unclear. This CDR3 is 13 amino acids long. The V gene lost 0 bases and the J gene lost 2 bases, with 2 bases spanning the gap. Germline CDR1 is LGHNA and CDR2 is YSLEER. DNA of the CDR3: TGCGCCAGCAGCCAAGATCCCTACAATGAGCAGTTCTTC. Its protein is CASSQDPYNEQFF.

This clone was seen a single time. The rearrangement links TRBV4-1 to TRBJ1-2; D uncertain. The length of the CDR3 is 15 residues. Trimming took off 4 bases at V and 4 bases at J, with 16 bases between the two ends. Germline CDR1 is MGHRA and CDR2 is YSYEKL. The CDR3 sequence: CASSRPGTEPYGYTF. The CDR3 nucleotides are TGCGCCAGCAGCCGACCTGGCACAGAGCCCTATGGCTACACCTTC.

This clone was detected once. The CDR3 sequence: CASSLSPTYNYGYTF. CDR3 nucleotide sequence: TGTGCCAGCAGTTTATCCCCGACCTATAACTATGGCTACACCTTC. The rearrangement links TRBV27 to TRBJ1-2; no firm D call. The germline V gene encodes CDR1 MNHEY and CDR2 SMNVEV (reference sequence). Between the trimmed V and J ends, which lost 0 bases and 1 base, there was a span of 9 bases. The CDR3 runs to 15 residues.

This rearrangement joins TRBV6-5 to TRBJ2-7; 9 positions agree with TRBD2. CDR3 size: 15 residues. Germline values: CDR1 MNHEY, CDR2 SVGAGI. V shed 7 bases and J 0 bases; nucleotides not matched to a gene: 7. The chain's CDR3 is CASTKYSGSSYEQYF. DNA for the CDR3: TGTGCCAGCACCAAGTATAGCGGGAGCTCCTACGAGCAGTACTTC.

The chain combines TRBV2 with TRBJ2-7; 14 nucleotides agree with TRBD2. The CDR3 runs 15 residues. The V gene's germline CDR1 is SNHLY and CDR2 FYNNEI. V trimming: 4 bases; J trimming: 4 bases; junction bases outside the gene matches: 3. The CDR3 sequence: CASSGTSGRLYEQYF. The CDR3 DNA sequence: TGTGCCAGCAGTGGGACTAGCGGGAGGTTGTACGAGCAGTACTTC.

CDR3 region: CASSPGTNYNSPLHF. CDR3 DNA sequence: TGTGCCAGCAGCCCCGGGACAAATTATAATTCACCCCTCCACTTT. V is TRBV5-4 and J is TRBJ1-6; tentative D call: TRBD1 (6 bases). Germline CDR1 reads SGHNT; CDR2 reads YYREEE (reference sequence). V was pared by 4 bases and J by 4 bases, with 12 bases between. CDR3 length: 15 amino acids.

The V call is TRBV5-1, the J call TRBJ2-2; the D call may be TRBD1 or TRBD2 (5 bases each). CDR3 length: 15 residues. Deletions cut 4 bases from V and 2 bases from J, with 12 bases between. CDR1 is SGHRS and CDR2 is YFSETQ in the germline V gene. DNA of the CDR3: TGCGCCAGCAGCCCCCGGGGCTACAACACCGGGGAGCTGTTTTTT. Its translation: CASSPRGYNTGELFF. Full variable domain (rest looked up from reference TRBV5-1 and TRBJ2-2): KAGVTQTPRYLIKTRGQQVTLSCSPISGHRSVSWYQQTPGQGLQFLFEYFSETQRNKGNFPGRFSGRQFSNSRSEMNVSTLELGDSALYLCASSPRGYNTGELFFGEGSRLTVL.

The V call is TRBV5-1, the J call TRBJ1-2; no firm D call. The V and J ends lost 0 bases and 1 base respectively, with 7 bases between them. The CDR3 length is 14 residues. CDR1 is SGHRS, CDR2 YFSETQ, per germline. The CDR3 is CASSLEGSNYGYTF. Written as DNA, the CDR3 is TGCGCCAGCAGCTTGGAGGGCAGTAACTATGGCTACACCTTC. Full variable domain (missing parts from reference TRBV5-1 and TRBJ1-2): KAGVTQTPRYLIKTRGQQVTLSCSPISGHRSVSWYQQTPGQGLQFLFEYFSETQRNKGNFPGRFSGRQFSNSRSEMNVSTLELGDSALYLCASSLEGSNYGYTFGSGTRLTVV.

The CDR3 DNA reads TGTGCCAGTAGTAGGGATGAGTCGTCGCCCCAGCATTTT. It is translated as CASSRDESSPQHF. This rearrangement joins TRBV19 to TRBJ1-5; no clear D. The germline CDR1 and CDR2 sequences are LNHDA and SQIVND (reference sequence). This CDR3 is built from 13 residues. With 4 bases removed from V and 9 bases from J, the gap between germline ends came to 13 bases.

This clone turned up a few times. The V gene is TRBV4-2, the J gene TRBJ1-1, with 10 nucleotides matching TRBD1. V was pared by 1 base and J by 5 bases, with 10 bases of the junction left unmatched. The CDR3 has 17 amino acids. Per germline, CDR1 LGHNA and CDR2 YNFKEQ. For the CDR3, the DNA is TGTGCCAGCAGCCAAGGGACAGGGGGAGAATTTTGGACTGAAGCTTTCTTT. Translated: CASSQGTGGEFWTEAFF.

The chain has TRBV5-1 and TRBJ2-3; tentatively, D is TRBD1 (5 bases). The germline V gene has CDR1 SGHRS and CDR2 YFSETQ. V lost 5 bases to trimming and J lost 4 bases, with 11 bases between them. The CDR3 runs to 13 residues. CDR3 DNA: TGCGCCAGCAGGGGGCAAAGAGCAGATACGCAGTATTTT. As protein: CASRGQRADTQYF. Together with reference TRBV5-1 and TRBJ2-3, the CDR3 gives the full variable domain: KAGVTQTPRYLIKTRGQQVTLSCSPISGHRSVSWYQQTPGQGLQFLFEYFSETQRNKGNFPGRFSGRQFSNSRSEMNVSTLELGDSALYLCASRGQRADTQYFGPGTRLTVL.

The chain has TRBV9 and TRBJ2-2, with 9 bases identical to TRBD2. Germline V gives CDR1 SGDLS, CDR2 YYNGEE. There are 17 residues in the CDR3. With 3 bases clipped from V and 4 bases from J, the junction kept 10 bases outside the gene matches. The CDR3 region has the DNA TGTGCCAGCAGCGGGGGTAGCGGGAGATCATTCACCGGGGAGCTGTTTTTT. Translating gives CASSGGSGRSFTGELFF. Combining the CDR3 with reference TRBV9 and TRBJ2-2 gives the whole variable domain DSGVTQTPKHLITATGQRVTLRCSPRSGDLSVYWYQQSLDQGLQFLIQYYNGEERAKGNILERFSAQQFPDLHSELNLSSLELGDSALYFCASSGGSGRSFTGELFFGEGSRLTVL.

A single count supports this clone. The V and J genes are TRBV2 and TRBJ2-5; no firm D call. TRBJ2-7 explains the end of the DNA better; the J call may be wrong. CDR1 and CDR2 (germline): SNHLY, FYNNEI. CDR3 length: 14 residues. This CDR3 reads CASSSWGKEAEQYF. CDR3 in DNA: TGTGCCAGCAGTTCATGGGGAAAAGAGGCCGAGCAGTACTTC.

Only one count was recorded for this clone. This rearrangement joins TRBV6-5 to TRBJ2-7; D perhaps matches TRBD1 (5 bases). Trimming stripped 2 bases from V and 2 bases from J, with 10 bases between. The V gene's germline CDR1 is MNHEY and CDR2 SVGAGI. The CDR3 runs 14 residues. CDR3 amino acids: CASSYGQGTYEQYF. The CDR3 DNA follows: TGTGCCAGCAGTTACGGGCAGGGCACCTACGAGCAGTACTTC.

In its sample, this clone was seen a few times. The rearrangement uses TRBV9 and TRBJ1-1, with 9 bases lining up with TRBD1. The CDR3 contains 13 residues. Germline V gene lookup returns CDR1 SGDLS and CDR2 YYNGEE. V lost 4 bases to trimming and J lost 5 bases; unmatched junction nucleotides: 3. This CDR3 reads CASSSGTGTEAFF. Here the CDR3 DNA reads TGTGCCAGCAGCTCCGGGACAGGGACTGAAGCTTTCTTT.

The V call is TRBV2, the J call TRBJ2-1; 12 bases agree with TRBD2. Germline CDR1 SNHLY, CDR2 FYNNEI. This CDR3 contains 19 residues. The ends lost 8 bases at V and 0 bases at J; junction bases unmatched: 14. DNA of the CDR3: TGTGCCAGCTTCGTAGATCTGACTAGCGGGAGAGGCTCCTACAATGAGCAGTTCTTC. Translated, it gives CASFVDLTSGRGSYNEQFF.

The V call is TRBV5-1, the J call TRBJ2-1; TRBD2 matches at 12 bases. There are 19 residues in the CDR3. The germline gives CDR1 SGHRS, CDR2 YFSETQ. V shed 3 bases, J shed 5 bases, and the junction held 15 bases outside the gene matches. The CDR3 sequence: CASSSGGLAGSRGHNEQFF. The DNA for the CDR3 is TGCGCCAGCAGCTCGGGGGGACTAGCGGGCTCCCGGGGCCACAATGAGCAGTTCTTC.

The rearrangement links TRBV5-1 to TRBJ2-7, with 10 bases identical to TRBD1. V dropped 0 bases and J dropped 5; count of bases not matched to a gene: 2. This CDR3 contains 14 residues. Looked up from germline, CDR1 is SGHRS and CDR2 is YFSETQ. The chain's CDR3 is CASSLEGQGNEQYF. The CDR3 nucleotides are TGCGCCAGCAGCTTGGAGGGACAGGGGAACGAGCAGTACTTC.

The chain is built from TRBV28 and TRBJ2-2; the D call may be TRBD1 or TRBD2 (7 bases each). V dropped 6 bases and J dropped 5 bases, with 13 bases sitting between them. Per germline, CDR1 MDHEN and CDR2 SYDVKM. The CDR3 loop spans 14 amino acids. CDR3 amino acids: CASRRQGGTGELFF. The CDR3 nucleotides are TGTGCCAGCAGGAGACAGGGAGGGACCGGGGAGCTGTTTTTT.

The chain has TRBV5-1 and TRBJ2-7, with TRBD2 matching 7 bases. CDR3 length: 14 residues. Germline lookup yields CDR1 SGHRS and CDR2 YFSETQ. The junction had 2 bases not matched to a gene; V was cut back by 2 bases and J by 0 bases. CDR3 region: CASSFGGSSYEQYF. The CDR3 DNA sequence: TGCGCCAGCAGCTTTGGCGGGAGCTCCTACGAGCAGTACTTC.

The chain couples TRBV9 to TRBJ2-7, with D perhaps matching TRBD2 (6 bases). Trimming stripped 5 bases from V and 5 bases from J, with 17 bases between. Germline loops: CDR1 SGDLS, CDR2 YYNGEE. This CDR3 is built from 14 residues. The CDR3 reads CASSTGVGFDEQYF. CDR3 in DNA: TGTGCCAGCAGTACGGGGGTGGGGTTTGACGAGCAGTACTTC.

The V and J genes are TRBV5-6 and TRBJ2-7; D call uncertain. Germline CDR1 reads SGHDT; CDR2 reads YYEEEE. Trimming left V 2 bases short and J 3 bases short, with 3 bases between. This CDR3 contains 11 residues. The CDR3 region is CASSLVYEQYF. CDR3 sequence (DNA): TGTGCCAGCAGCTTAGTCTACGAGCAGTACTTC.

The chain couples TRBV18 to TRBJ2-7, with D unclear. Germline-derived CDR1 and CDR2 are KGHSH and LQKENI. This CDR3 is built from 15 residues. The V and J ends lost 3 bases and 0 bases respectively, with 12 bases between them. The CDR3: CASSPARMSSYEQYF. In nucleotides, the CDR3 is TGTGCCAGCTCACCGGCGCGGATGAGCTCCTACGAGCAGTACTTC.

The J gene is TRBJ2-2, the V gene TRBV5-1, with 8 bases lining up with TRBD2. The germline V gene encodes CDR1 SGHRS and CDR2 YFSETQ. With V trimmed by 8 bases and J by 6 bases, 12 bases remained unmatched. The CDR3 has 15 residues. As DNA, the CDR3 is TGCGCCAGTCTGGCGGGACTAGGGATCGCCGGGGAGCTGTTTTTT. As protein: CASLAGLGIAGELFF. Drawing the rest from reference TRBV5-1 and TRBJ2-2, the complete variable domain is KAGVTQTPRYLIKTRGQQVTLSCSPISGHRSVSWYQQTPGQGLQFLFEYFSETQRNKGNFPGRFSGRQFSNSRSEMNVSTLELGDSALYLCASLAGLGIAGELFFGEGSRLTVL.